The table lists the clone carrying this T cell receptor beta chain with a few counts. Its target is unknown. This specimen comes from a study of T-cell reconstitution after alpha-beta-depleted transplantation in children. Study-wide results and caveats: Some patients showed high day-60 TCRbeta diversity, which derived from surviving recipient T cells and thymic progenitors. Newly made T cells mostly supplied T-cell counts and diversity one year after transplant. Reportedly, only several hundred clones from non-depleted graft cells drove alpha-beta T-cell counts at about two months.

The library targeted TCRbeta and was prepared with unique molecular identifiers. TCRdb independently ran MiXCR on the PCR reads; one entry per CDR3 protein. The sample yields some 830,000 distinct CDR3 sequences, roughly 15% seen once. The CDR3 runs 19 residues. Germline V gene sequence: CDR1 MGHRA, CDR2 YSYEKL. V lost 4 bases to trimming and J lost 0 bases, with 19 bases between them. The chain carries TRBV4-1 and TRBJ2-6; D perhaps matches TRBD1 (5 bases). The sample consisted of PBMCs, mostly from graft donor cells, taken 360 days after TCRalphabeta/CD19-depleted stem cell transplant. The clonotype was recovered from a male patient under 18 who had a stem cell transplant for acute lymphoblastic leukemia, so the T cells may come from the graft donor. The CDR3 coding sequence is TGCGCCAGCAGCCCCAGACAGACAGTCGTTCTCTCTGGGGCCAACGTCCTGACTTTC. Translated, it gives CASSPRQTVVLSGANVLTF.